This T cell receptor (beta chain) was observed in a study of CD8 T cells in ankylosing spondylitis. Whole-study results and caveats: Enrichment of disease-linked clones was reportedly significant in matched ankylosing spondylitis synovial fluid. Peripheral blood held disease-linked clones only at relatively low frequency, and these were CD8+. The study identified a TCR beta motif of 7 or 8 highly homologous variants that appeared characteristic of ankylosing spondylitis blood. Earlier reports found some motif variants in synovial fluid and blood in reactive arthritis.

This clonotype turned up a few times. The antigen is not known. Scientists made TCR beta libraries using quantitative 5'-RACE with molecular barcodes. TCRdb processed the 5' RACE reads anew with MiXCR; each CDR3 protein has one entry. The table shows a few hundred thousand distinct CDR3 sequences, with approximately 20% occurring only once. The length of the CDR3 is 15 residues. Germline V gene lookup returns CDR1 MDHEN and CDR2 SYDVKM. V lost 3 bases and J 4 bases, leaving 13 bases between the germline ends. The sequence came from a male donor with ankylosing spondylitis. Sequenced input: blood, either unsorted or a sorted T cell fraction (not recorded which). The chain couples TRBV28 to TRBJ1-3; D is unresolved. DNA for the CDR3: TGTGCCAGCAGTTTTCATGCGGGTCTAGGAAACACCATATATTTT. This gives the protein CASSFHAGLGNTIYF.